This T cell receptor beta chain was retrieved from a study of cytotoxic CD8 clonotypes in ibrutinib-treated CLL. Study overall: Among patients, around 25 responded partially and 2 completely; roughly 15 then stayed remitted and approximately twelve progressed after median around 66 months.

PBMCs that had been cryopreserved were the source of roughly 2.2 micrograms of genomic DNA for TCR beta libraries. Libraries were prepared by immunoSEQ multiplex PCR; TCRdb keeps only in-frame clonotypes and omits some of them. The sample includes over 120,000 clones, around 80% seen only once; the top ten take about 7.6%. Study outcomes and limitations: Investigators sampled sustained-remission and progressing patients at differing times.

V was clipped by 6 bases and J by 2 bases, with 11 bases between them. Germline V gene sequence: CDR1 SEHNR, CDR2 FQNEAQ (reference sequence). The CDR3 has 15 residues. Regarding this clone: As yet, its antigen is unknown.

The sequences come from PBMCs, collected after 36 months of ibrutinib treatment. The sequence was collected from a human donor with chronic lymphocytic leukemia. The chain employs TRBV7-9 and TRBJ1-6; TRBD1 might be the D (5 bases). This CDR3 is CASRSGTTYNSPLHF. CDR3 coding DNA: TGTGCCAGCAGATCCGGGACCACCTATAATTCACCCCTCCACTTT.